Listed below are T cell receptor beta chains from one sample, sequenced in a study of Ad26.COV2.S vaccination and SARS-CoV-2 variants. Assay used: immunoSEQ multiplex PCR; TCRdb lists only in-frame clones, some missing. The table has around 300,000 clones, about 89% seen once. Source: peripheral blood, taken in a trial of Ad26.COV2.S vaccine versus placebo. All receptors derive from a person between 18 and 65 years old who received the Ad26.COV2.S COVID-19 vaccine or a placebo. The CDR3 runs from the conserved cysteine through the conserved F or W. Fields, in order: J gene, clone size, D gene, V gene, CDR3 DNA, CDR3 protein. D genes are given only for firm matches. Rows give clone size only sometimes, using once, few, many, or a class for an expanded clone.

TRBJ2-7 . . TRBV15 TGTGCCACCAGCAGAGATCTCGCGGGTTCCTCCTACGAGCAGTACTTC CATSRDLAGSSYEQYF
TRBJ1-5 . . TRBV10-3 TGTGCCATCAGTGGAGGGAATAGCAATCAGCCCCAGCATTTT CAISGGNSNQPQHF
TRBJ2-7 . . TRBV28 TGTGCCAGCAGTTTCCGGGGCTTATTGTACGAGCAGTACTTC CASSFRGLLYEQYF
TRBJ2-3 . TRBD2 TRBV7-3 TGTGCCAGCAGCTTAAGTCCCCCAGTAGCGGGGAGGGCAGATACGCAGTATTTT CASSLSPPVAGRADTQYF
TRBJ1-3 few . TRBV29-1 TGCAGCGTTGTGCCAGGGCCTGGAAACACCATATATTTT CSVVPGPGNTIYF
TRBJ2-7 . . TRBV6-5 TGTGCCAGCGTAGGTCGGGGAAGGGGCTACGAGCAGTACTTC CASVGRGRGYEQYF
TRBJ2-2 . . TRBV5-1 TGCGCCAGCAGCTTGCAACTCGCGAACACCGGGGAGCTGTTTTTT CASSLQLANTGELFF
TRBJ1-5 . TRBD1 TRBV19 TGTGCCAGTACCGATAACAGGGGTGATCAGCCCCAGCATTTT CASTDNRGDQPQHF
TRBJ2-7 . . TRBV2 TGTGCCAGCAAGGACAGCCCTAATTCCTACGAGCAGTACTTC CASKDSPNSYEQYF
TRBJ2-1 . TRBD1 TRBV9 TGTGCCAGCAGCGTCACGGACAGGCAAGACAATGAGCAGTTCTTC CASSVTDRQDNEQFF
TRBJ2-5 once . TRBV7-9 TGTGCCAGCAGCTCCGATCAGGGGACCCAGTACTTC CASSSDQGTQYF
TRBJ2-4 . . TRBV14 TGTGCCAGCAGCCGATCACAGGGGGGGAAAAACATTCAGTACTTC CASSRSQGGKNIQYF
TRBJ1-1 . . TRBV3-1/TRBV3-2 TGTGCCAGCAGCCAAGACGTGGAACAGCGGAACACTGAAGCTTTCTTT CASSQDVEQRNTEAFF
TRBJ2-3 . . TRBV9 TGTGCCAGCAGCGTAGAGCCGCCCGGTGGGCCGACAGATACGCAGTATTTT CASSVEPPGGPTDTQYF
TRBJ2-7 . . TRBV18 TGTGCCAGCTCACCAGCCGCGGAAGCGGGTACCTACGAGCAGTACTTC CASSPAAEAGTYEQYF
TRBJ2-2 . . TRBV5-4 TGTGCCAGCAGCACTGTTGGGGTCCCCGGGGAGCTGTTTTTT CASSTVGVPGELFF
TRBJ2-1 . TRBD2 TRBV7-2 TGTGCCAGCAGCTTAATTGGTGGGGGGGGAATATACAATGAGCAGTTCTTC CASSLIGGGGIYNEQFF
TRBJ1-1 . . TRBV29-1 TGCAGCGTTGGTGACACTGAAGCTTTCTTT CSVGDTEAFF
TRBJ2-3 . . TRBV2 TGTGCCAGCACCGGACCCTTCACAGATACGCAGTATTTT CASTGPFTDTQYF
TRBJ2-7 . TRBD1 TRBV5-1 TGCGCCAGCAGCCCGACAGGGGGTCGCGCCTACGAGCAGTACTTC CASSPTGGRAYEQYF
TRBJ1-5 . TRBD1 TRBV19 TGTGCCAGTAGTACCGGGACAGCATACAATCAGCCCCAGCATTTT CASSTGTAYNQPQHF
TRBJ2-1 . . TRBV6-6 TGTGCCAGCAGCCCCAAACAGGGAAATGAGCAGTTCTTC CASSPKQGNEQFF
TRBJ2-2 . . TRBV19 TGTGCCAGTAGTGGGATGTCGACCGGGGAGCTGTTTTTT CASSGMSTGELFF
TRBJ2-1 once . TRBV27 TGTGCCAGCAAGGTTCGCGACTATCCGCCTTCTAGTGAGCAGTTCTTC CASKVRDYPPSSEQFF
TRBJ2-7 many . TRBV27 TGTGCCAGCAGTTTAAGGCAGGGGTTCTACGAGCAGTACTTC CASSLRQGFYEQYF
TRBJ2-1 . TRBD2 TRBV28 TGTGCCAGCAGCTCCCTAGCGGGAGGGCCCGGGGAGCAGTTCTTC CASSSLAGGPGEQFF
TRBJ1-2 . . TRBV4-2 TGTGCCAGCAGCAATCCTCTCATCGCGAACTATGGCTACACCTTC CASSNPLIANYGYTF
TRBJ1-6 . . TRBV6-2/TRBV6-3 TGTGCCAGCAGTTACGGCGGGGGATGGGGCAGGTCACCCCTCCACTTT CASSYGGGWGRSPLHF
TRBJ1-1 . . TRBV28 TGTGCCAGCAGTTTATTGAAGAACACTGAAGCTTTCTTT CASSLLKNTEAFF
TRBJ1-6 once . TRBV9 TGTGCCAGCAGCGTTAGGTTTAATTCACCCCTCCACTTT CASSVRFNSPLHF
TRBJ2-7 . TRBD2 TRBV7-2 TGTGCCAGCAGCTTAGTAGCGGGAGAGAGGGGCTACGAGCAGTACTTC CASSLVAGERGYEQYF
TRBJ2-6 . . TRBV5-1 TGCGCCAGCCGACACAGCTCTGGGGCCAACGTCCTGACTTTC CASRHSSGANVLTF
TRBJ2-3 . TRBD2 TRBV18 TGTGCCAGCTCACCACGAAGCCACAGCGCCGGGACTAGCGGGAGGGCCCCAGATACGCAGTATTTT CASSPRSHSAGTSGRAPDTQYF
TRBJ1-1 . TRBD1 TRBV7-9 TGTGCCAGCAGCCCCGTTCGGGGACAGGGAACTGAAGCTTTCTTT CASSPVRGQGTEAFF
TRBJ1-1 . . TRBV19 TGTGCCAGTAGTATGTGGGATATGAGAGGAACTGAAGCTTTCTTT CASSMWDMRGTEAFF
TRBJ2-1 . . TRBV29-1 TGCAGCGTTGAAGCGGAAGGGGTAAACTATGAGCAGTTCTTC CSVEAEGVNYEQFF
TRBJ2-3 once TRBD1 TRBV7-9 TGTGCCAGCAGCCCGGGACAGAGCACAGATACGCAGTATTTT CASSPGQSTDTQYF